Each of the 22 T cell receptor beta chains below was sequenced from the same sample in a study of shared clonotypes between healthy human individuals. Sequencing was performed with immunoSEQ multiplex PCR; in TCRdb, only in-frame clones are kept and a portion is missing. There are approximately 2.1 million clones in the sample; approximately 93% occur only once, and about 0.39% lies in the top ten. Sequenced input: naive CD4+ T cells from PBMCs. Subset in this sample: CD45RA+ positively selected. These receptors originate from a man between 18 and 29 years old in good health. Some clones in this sample may be carry-over from other donors' samples.

The CDR3 loop is CASSLQGPLSNQPQHF. The CDR3, as DNA: TGCGCCAGCAGCCTACAGGGCCCGCTTAGCAATCAGCCCCAGCATTTT. This chain uses TRBV4-1 with TRBJ1-5; tentatively, D is TRBD1 (6 bases). V was clipped by 4 bases and J by 0 bases, with 13 bases between them. The germline V gene has CDR1 MGHRA and CDR2 YSYEKL. The CDR3 contains 16 residues.

The chain combines TRBV5-8 with TRBJ2-3, with D tentatively TRBD2 (6 bases). The CDR3 extends over 15 amino acids. V was trimmed by 3 bases and J by 2 bases, leaving 13 bases between them. The germline V gene has CDR1 SGHTS and CDR2 YDEGEE. CDR3 loop: CASSSKGGYTDTQYF. CDR3 in DNA: TGTGCCAGCAGCTCTAAGGGAGGTTACACAGATACGCAGTATTTT.

Of note for this clone: Other DNA variants within this sample encode the same CDR3. The chain combines TRBV27 with TRBJ2-7; D call uncertain. V lost 4 bases and J lost 1, with 8 bases in between. Germline CDR1 and CDR2: MNHEY and SMNVEV (reference sequence). The CDR3 spans 13 residues. This chain's CDR3 is CASSSDGSYEQYF. CDR3 coding DNA: TGTGCCAGCAGTTCCGACGGATCCTACGAGCAGTACTTC.

This chain links TRBV30 with TRBJ1-2; D is unresolved. With 0 bases removed from V and 4 bases from J, the gap between germline ends came to 9 bases. The CDR3 runs to 13 residues. Germline V gene sequence: CDR1 GTSNPN, CDR2 SVGIG (reference sequence). Here the CDR3 reads CAWSVSQLYGYTF. The CDR3 nucleotides read TGTGCCTGGAGTGTAAGTCAGCTCTATGGCTACACCTTC. Complete variable domain (other parts from reference TRBV30 and TRBJ1-2): SQTIHQWPATLVQPVGSPLSLECTVEGTSNPNLYWYRQAAGRGLQLLFYSVGIGQISSEVPQNLSASRPQDRQFILSSKKLLLSDSGFYLCAWSVSQLYGYTFGSGTRLTVV.

The CDR3 bases are TGTGCCAGCAGCGGAACAGGGGCTGGGTATGGCTACACCTTC. Amino acid sequence: CASSGTGAGYGYTF. The genes are TRBV9 and TRBJ1-2; 7 bases align to TRBD1. Looked up from germline, CDR1 is SGDLS and CDR2 is YYNGEE. The CDR3 totals 14 residues. V was pared by 3 bases and J by 5 bases, with 7 bases of the junction left unmatched. The full variable domain, completed using reference TRBV9 and TRBJ1-2, is DSGVTQTPKHLITATGQRVTLRCSPRSGDLSVYWYQQSLDQGLQFLIQYYNGEERAKGNILERFSAQQFPDLHSELNLSSLELGDSALYFCASSGTGAGYGYTFGSGTRLTVV.

The V call is TRBV19, the J call TRBJ1-5; 11 nucleotides match TRBD1. Losses at the gene ends were 4 bases for V and 1 base for J; bases not matched to a gene: 3. Germline V lookup: CDR1 LNHDA, CDR2 SQIVND (reference sequence). CDR3 length equals 16 residues. Written as DNA, the CDR3 is TGTGCCAGTAGTACGGGGACAGGGGGGAGCAATCAGCCCCAGCATTTT. Its translation: CASSTGTGGSNQPQHF. The whole variable domain, filled in from reference TRBV19 and TRBJ1-5, reads DGGITQSPKYLFRKEGQNVTLSCEQNLNHDAMYWYRQDPGQGLRLIYYSQIVNDFQKGDIAEGYSVSREKKESFPLTVTSAQKNPTAFYLCASSTGTGGSNQPQHFGDGTRLSIL.

The chain is built from TRBV5-6 and TRBJ2-7; either TRBD1 or TRBD2 may fit D (5 bases each). This CDR3 spans 14 amino acids. Germline loops: CDR1 SGHDT, CDR2 YYEEEE. V dropped 1 base and J dropped 2 bases, with 10 bases sitting between them. The CDR3 nucleotides read TGTGCCAGCAGCTTGCCCGGGGCCCCCTACGAGCAGTACTTC. It translates to CASSLPGAPYEQYF.

The CDR3 region has the DNA TGTGCCAGCAGCTTGGCTGTGACTAGCGGGGGACTGAGCACAGATACGCAGTATTTT. This translates into CASSLAVTSGGLSTDTQYF. V is TRBV5-4 and J is TRBJ2-3, with 12 positions matching TRBD2. The CDR3 length is 19 residues. CDR1 is SGHNT and CDR2 is YYREEE in the germline V gene (reference sequence). V shed 0 bases and J 0 bases; nucleotides not matched to a gene: 8.

V gene TRBV5-1 combines with J gene TRBJ2-1; D unresolved. The V end was cut by 1 base, the J end by 7 bases, with 15 bases between. The germline gives CDR1 SGHRS, CDR2 YFSETQ. CDR3 length equals 15 residues. In DNA form, the CDR3 reads TGCGCCAGCAGCTTGCTAGAACCCTTGGGGAATGAGCAGTTCTTC. The encoded protein is CASSLLEPLGNEQFF.

The chain joins TRBV5-1 to TRBJ1-2, with D perhaps TRBD1 (6 bases). The CDR3 covers 14 residues. Germline CDR1 is SGHRS and CDR2 is YFSETQ. The V end was cut by 4 bases, the J end by 3 bases, with 13 bases between. The CDR3 DNA sequence: TGCGCCAGCAGCGAAACAGGGTACGACTATGGCTACACCTTC. Amino acids: CASSETGYDYGYTF.

The V call is TRBV29-1, the J call TRBJ1-1; 7 bases line up with TRBD1. The germline CDR1 and CDR2 sequences are SQVTM and ANQGSEA. The V gene end was trimmed by 2 bases and the J gene end by 10 bases; junction bases not matched to a gene: 7. There are 12 residues in the CDR3. CDR3 sequence: CSVETQGRVAFF. CDR3 bases: TGCAGCGTTGAAACACAGGGGAGGGTAGCTTTCTTT.

As regards this clone: Other DNA sequences of this sample code for an identical CDR3. This sequence joins TRBV5-1 and TRBJ2-5; D tentatively fits TRBD1 or TRBD2 (5 bases each). This CDR3 comprises 14 residues. Trimming stripped 2 bases from V and 2 bases from J, with 10 bases between. CDR1 is SGHRS, CDR2 YFSETQ, per germline. The CDR3 coding sequence is TGCGCCAGCAGCTTTGGGACCGCTCAAGAGACCCAGTACTTC. Amino acids: CASSFGTAQETQYF.

The chain uses TRBV5-1 and TRBJ2-3; D possibly matches TRBD1 or TRBD2 (6 bases each). This CDR3 spans 17 amino acids. Germline CDR1 SGHRS, CDR2 YFSETQ. Trimming removed 0 bases at V and 4 bases at J, with 18 bases between. DNA of the CDR3: TGCGCCAGCAGCTTGGGGTTTTCGGGGGCGCTTGCAGATACGCAGTATTTT. Amino acid sequence: CASSLGFSGALADTQYF.

V gene TRBV7-3 combines with J gene TRBJ2-5; D remains unclear. V was trimmed by 5 bases and J by 5 bases, leaving 12 bases between them. Looked up from germline, CDR1 is SGHTA and CDR2 is FQGTGA. The CDR3 totals 13 residues. CDR3 sequence: CASSPSPRETQYF. CDR3 nucleotides: TGTGCCAGCAGCCCATCCCCGCGGGAGACCCAGTACTTC.

V usage is TRBV19 and J usage is TRBJ2-7; 11 bases map to TRBD2. The CDR3 is 17 amino acids. Germline V gene sequence: CDR1 LNHDA, CDR2 SQIVND (reference sequence). V shed 4 bases, J shed 2 bases, and the junction held 10 bases outside the gene matches. In DNA form, the CDR3 reads TGTGCCAGTAGTACCGGATTAGCGGGAGGGCCGCCCTACGAGCAGTACTTC. It is translated as CASSTGLAGGPPYEQYF.

This clone was observed once. The chain links TRBV29-1 to TRBJ1-2; D is unresolved. The CDR3 covers 12 residues. Per the germline V gene, CDR1 is SQVTM and CDR2 is ANQGSEA. V was trimmed by 4 bases and J by 2 bases, leaving 8 bases between them. The DNA for the CDR3 is TGCAGCGTTGGGCAGGCAAACTATGGCTACACCTTC. This encodes CSVGQANYGYTF.

V gene TRBV6-5 combines with J gene TRBJ1-1; maybe TRBD1 (6 bases). Germline CDR1 is MNHEY and CDR2 is SVGAGI. This CDR3 comprises 14 residues. V lost 6 bases, J lost 0 bases, and 11 bases lay in between. The CDR3 DNA sequence: TGTGCCAGCAGAAATGGACAGATGAACACTGAAGCTTTCTTT. Residues: CASRNGQMNTEAFF.

The sample holds one count of this clone. This chain uses TRBV28 with TRBJ2-7, with D unclear. The CDR3 is 13 amino acids. Trimming removed 6 bases at V and 5 bases at J, with 14 bases between. Germline-derived CDR1 and CDR2 are MDHEN and SYDVKM. The CDR3 DNA is TGTGCCAGCAGACCGTGGCCAGGCAACGAGCAGTACTTC. Protein product: CASRPWPGNEQYF.

The chain links TRBV28 to TRBJ2-1, with TRBD2 as a possible D gene (6 bases). The CDR3 is made up of 15 amino acids. CDR1 is MDHEN and CDR2 is SYDVKM in the germline V gene. V lost 2 bases and J lost 7, with 15 bases in between. CDR3 DNA sequence: TGTGCCAGCAGTTTACCAGAGGGGAGGTGGAATGAGCAGTTCTTC. This sequence encodes CASSLPEGRWNEQFF.

This clone was recorded a few times. V is TRBV5-1 and J is TRBJ1-4, with D unresolved. The V gene's germline CDR1 is SGHRS and CDR2 YFSETQ. The CDR3 has 13 residues. The V end lost 0 bases, the J end lost 6 bases, and 6 bases lay between the germline ends. In DNA, the CDR3 is TGCGCCAGCAGCTTGGGTGTCGATGAAAAACTGTTTTTT. It yields the protein CASSLGVDEKLFF.

V usage is TRBV18 and J usage is TRBJ2-6; 7 nucleotides agree with TRBD1. V shed 2 bases, J shed 1 base, and the junction held 5 bases outside the gene matches. Germline CDR1 KGHSH, CDR2 LQKENI. The CDR3 is 17 amino acids. The CDR3 region has the DNA TGTGCCAGCTCACCAAGGGGGCCCATATCTGGGGCCAACGTCCTGACTTTC. It is translated as CASSPRGPISGANVLTF.

This chain joins TRBV28 and TRBJ1-1; D unclear. Germline V gene lookup returns CDR1 MDHEN and CDR2 SYDVKM. The V end was cut by 5 bases, the J end by 4 bases, with 29 bases between. The CDR3 loop spans 19 amino acids. For the CDR3, the DNA is TGTGCCAGCAGTCCACTCCGGGCCCGGGAGAATGCATTGAGCACTGAAGCTTTCTTT. Translated, it gives CASSPLRARENALSTEAFF.